Here is one T cell receptor beta chain with its context. Any gene name here is a mouse gene name. The read gets to within 4 residues of the CDR3 end, and the germline J gene fills in the rest. The sample belongs to a study of CD8+ T cells in alopecia areata. Extracted from the samples, RNA was reverse transcribed into cDNA to serve as the sequencing template. Clones were read by immunoSEQ multiplex PCR, and TCRdb kept only the in-frame ones, dropping some. This sample carries about 110,000 clones, none of them present only once. Germline CDR1 NSQYPW, CDR2 LRSPGD (reference sequence). The CDR3 contains 12 residues.

J is TRBJ1-1 and V is TRBV1; no clear D gene. This TCR derives from a C3H/HeJ mouse with alopecia areata. MHC haplotype: H2-k. Sequencing was performed on lesional skin. The CDR3 spells CTCSAEEGEVFF. The part of the CDR3 DNA that was read is TGCACCTGCAGTGCAGAGGAGGGA.